Sequencing of this T cell receptor beta chain was carried out in a study of T cell repertoires in aging, cancer and after chemotherapy. CDR1 and CDR2 from the germline V gene are MNHEY and SMNVEV (reference sequence). The length of the CDR3 is 13 residues. The V and J ends lost 5 bases and 1 base, in that order; junction bases with no gene match: 2. TRB rearrangements spanning V, D and J were amplified using mixed TRB-A/B primers. TCRdb analysed the multiplex PCR reads with MiXCR anew, one entry per CDR3 protein. The sample yields about 6,700 distinct CDR3 sequences, roughly 51% seen once. Peripheral blood genomic DNA, not sorted cells or RNA, was the template. Concerning this clonotype itself: Its specificity is unknown.

Overall study findings and caveats: These repertoire data do not allow conclusions about immunological memory after chemotherapy. In cancer patients, declining TCR diversity with age involved lost richness and lost evenness.

The J gene is TRBJ2-7, the V gene TRBV27, with TRBD2 matching over 7 bases. The sample was blood. The receptor was isolated from a human donor with a solid tumor. CDR3 bases: TGTGCCAGCAGTAAACTAGCGTCCTACGAGCAGTACTTC. This sequence encodes CASSKLASYEQYF.